This TCR beta chain was recovered during a study of response to subunit inactivated influenza vaccine. This clonotype was observed a handful of times. The trim removed 0 bases at V and 3 bases at J, leaving 7 bases unmatched. Germline-derived CDR1 and CDR2 are SGDLS and YYNGEE. This CDR3 comprises 16 residues. In TCRdb, the RT-PCR reads were re-called with MiXCR into one record per CDR3 protein. This sample yields 500,000 or so distinct CDR3 sequences, of which about 10% are seen a single time; around 12% belongs to the top ten. This rearrangement joins TRBV9 to TRBJ2-7, with 9 bases aligning to TRBD2. This receptor was identified in a man between 50 and 59 years old who received an inactivated influenza vaccine. The input for sequencing was PBMCs from blood, taken more than 35 days after vaccination. In DNA, the CDR3 is TGTGCCAGCAGCGTAGGAATTAGCGGGAGTCGCTACGAGCAGTACTTC. It encodes CASSVGISGSRYEQYF.